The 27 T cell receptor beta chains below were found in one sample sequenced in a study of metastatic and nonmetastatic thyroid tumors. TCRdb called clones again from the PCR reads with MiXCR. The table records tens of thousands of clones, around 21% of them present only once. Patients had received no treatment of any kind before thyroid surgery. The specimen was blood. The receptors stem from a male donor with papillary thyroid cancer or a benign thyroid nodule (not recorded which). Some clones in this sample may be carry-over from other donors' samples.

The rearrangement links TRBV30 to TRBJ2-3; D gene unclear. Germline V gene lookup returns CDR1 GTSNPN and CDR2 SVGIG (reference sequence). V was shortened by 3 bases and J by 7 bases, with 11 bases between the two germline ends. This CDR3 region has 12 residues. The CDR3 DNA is TGTGCCTGGAGAAAGGAAGGGTATACGCAGTATTTT. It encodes CAWRKEGYTQYF.

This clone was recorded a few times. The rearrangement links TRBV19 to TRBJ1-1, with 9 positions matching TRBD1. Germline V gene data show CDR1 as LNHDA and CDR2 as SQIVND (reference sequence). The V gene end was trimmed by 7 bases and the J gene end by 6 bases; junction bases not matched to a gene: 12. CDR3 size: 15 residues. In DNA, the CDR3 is TGTGCCAGTACCCTTGACAGGGGGTTGTTGGCTGAAGCTTTCTTT. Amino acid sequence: CASTLDRGLLAEAFF.

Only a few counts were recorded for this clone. The chain's CDR3 is CASSLGGGQGGYEQYF. CDR3 bases: TGTGCCAGCAGCCTGGGGGGGGGACAGGGAGGGTACGAGCAGTACTTC. This chain uses TRBV5-4 with TRBJ2-7; 9 bases agree with TRBD1. Germline V lookup: CDR1 SGHNT, CDR2 YYREEE (reference sequence). The CDR3 covers 16 residues. V shed 4 bases and J 4 bases; nucleotides not matched to a gene: 12.

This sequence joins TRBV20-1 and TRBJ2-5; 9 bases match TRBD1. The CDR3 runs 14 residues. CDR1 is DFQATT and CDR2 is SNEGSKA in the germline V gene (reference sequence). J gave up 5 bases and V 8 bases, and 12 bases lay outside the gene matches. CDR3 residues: CSKLQGASRETQYF. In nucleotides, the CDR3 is TGCAGTAAACTACAGGGGGCGTCCAGGGAGACCCAGTACTTC.

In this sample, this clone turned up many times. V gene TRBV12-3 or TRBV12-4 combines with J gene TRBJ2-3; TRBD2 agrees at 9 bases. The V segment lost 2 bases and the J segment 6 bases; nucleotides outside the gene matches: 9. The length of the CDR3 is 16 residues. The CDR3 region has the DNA TGTGCCAGCAGTTTAAGAGCGGGGGGCCCCGCCGATACGCAGTATTTT. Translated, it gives CASSLRAGGPADTQYF.

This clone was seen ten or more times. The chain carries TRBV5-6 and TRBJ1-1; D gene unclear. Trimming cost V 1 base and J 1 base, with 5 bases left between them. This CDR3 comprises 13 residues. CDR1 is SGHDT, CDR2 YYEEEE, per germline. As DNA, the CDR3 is TGTGCCAGCAGCTTGTGGGGGAACACTGAAGCTTTCTTT. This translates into CASSLWGNTEAFF.

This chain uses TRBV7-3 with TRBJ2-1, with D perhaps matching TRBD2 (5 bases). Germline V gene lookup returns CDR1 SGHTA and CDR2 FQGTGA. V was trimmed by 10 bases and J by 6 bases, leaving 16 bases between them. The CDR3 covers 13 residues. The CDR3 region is CATSTGVGNEQFF. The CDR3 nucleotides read TGTGCCACTTCAACCGGGGTTGGCAATGAGCAGTTCTTC.

The CDR3 DNA reads TGTGCCAGCAGCGTAGAGATCGGCGGGAGAATAAATGAGCAGTTCTTC. Translation: CASSVEIGGRINEQFF. The V and J genes are TRBV9 and TRBJ2-1, with 7 nucleotides matching TRBD2. The CDR3 runs to 16 residues. Germline CDR1 reads SGDLS; CDR2 reads YYNGEE. Germline trimming cut 0 bases from V and 7 bases from J; bases unmatched to any gene: 10.

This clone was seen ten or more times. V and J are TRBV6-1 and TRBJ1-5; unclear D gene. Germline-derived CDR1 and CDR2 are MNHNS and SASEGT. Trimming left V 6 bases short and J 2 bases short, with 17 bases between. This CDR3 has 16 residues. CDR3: CASREPLGVGNQPQHF. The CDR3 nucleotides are TGTGCCAGCAGGGAACCCTTAGGCGTTGGCAATCAGCCCCAGCATTTT.

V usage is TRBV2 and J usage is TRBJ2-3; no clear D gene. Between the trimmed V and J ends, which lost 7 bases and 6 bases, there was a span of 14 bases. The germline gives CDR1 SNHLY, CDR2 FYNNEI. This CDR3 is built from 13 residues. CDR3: CASTRFDLDTQYF. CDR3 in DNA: TGTGCCAGCACTCGTTTTGACCTCGATACGCAGTATTTT.

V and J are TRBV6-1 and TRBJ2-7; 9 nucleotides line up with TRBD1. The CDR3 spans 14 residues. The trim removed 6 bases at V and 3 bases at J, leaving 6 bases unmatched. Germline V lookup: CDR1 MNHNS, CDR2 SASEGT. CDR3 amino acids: CASRNRGPLYEQYF. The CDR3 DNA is TGTGCCAGCAGGAACAGGGGGCCACTCTACGAGCAGTACTTC.

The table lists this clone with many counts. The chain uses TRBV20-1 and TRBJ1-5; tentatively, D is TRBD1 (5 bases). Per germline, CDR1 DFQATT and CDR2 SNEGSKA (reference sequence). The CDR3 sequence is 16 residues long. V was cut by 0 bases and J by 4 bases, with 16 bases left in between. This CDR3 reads CSARDIAGRGNQPQHF. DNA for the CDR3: TGCAGTGCTAGAGATATTGCAGGGCGAGGGAATCAGCCCCAGCATTTT.

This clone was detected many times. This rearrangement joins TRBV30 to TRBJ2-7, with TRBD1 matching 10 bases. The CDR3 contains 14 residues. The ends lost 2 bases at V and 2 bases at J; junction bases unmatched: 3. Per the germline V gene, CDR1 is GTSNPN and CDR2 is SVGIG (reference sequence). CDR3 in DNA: TGTGCCTGGAGTTCCGGGACAGGGGCCTACGAGCAGTACTTC. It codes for CAWSSGTGAYEQYF.

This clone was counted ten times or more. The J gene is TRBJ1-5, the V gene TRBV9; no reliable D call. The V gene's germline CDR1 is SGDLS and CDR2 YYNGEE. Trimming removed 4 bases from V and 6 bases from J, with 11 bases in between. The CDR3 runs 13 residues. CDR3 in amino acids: CASSPDPRQPQHF. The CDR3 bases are TGTGCCAGCAGCCCCGACCCCCGTCAGCCCCAGCATTTT.

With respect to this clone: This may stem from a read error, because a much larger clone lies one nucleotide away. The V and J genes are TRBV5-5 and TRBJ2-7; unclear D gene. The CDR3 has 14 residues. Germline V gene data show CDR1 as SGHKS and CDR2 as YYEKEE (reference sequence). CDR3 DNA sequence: TGTGCCAGCATCTTGGATGGTGGAACCCCCGATCAGTACTTC. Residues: CASILDGGTPDQYF.

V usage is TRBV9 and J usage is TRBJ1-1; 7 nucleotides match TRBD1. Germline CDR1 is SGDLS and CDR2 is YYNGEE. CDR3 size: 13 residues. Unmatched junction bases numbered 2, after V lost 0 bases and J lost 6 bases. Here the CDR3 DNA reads TGTGCCAGCAGCGTAGTCCAGGGGGCTGAAGCTTTCTTT. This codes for CASSVVQGAEAFF. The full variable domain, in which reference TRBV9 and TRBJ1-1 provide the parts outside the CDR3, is DSGVTQTPKHLITATGQRVTLRCSPRSGDLSVYWYQQSLDQGLQFLIQYYNGEERAKGNILERFSAQQFPDLHSELNLSSLELGDSALYFCASSVVQGAEAFFGQGTRLTVV.

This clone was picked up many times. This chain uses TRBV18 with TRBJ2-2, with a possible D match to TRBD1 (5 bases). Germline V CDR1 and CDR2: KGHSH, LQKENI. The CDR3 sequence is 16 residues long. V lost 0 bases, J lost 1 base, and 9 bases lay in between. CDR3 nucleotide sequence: TGTGCCAGCTCACCACCGATTAGGGGGAACACCGGGGAGCTGTTTTTT. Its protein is CASSPPIRGNTGELFF.

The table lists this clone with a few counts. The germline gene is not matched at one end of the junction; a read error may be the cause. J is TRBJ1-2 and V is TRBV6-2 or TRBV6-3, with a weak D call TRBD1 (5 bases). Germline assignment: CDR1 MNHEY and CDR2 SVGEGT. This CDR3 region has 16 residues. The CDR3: CARSYSTQGALYGYTF. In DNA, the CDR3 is TGTGCCAGAAGTTACTCGACGCAGGGAGCCTTATATGGCTACACCTTC.

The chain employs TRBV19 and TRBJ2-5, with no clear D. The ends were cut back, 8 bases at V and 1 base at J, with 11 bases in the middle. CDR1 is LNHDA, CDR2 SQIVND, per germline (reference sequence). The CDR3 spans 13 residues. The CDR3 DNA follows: TGTGCCAGTGGTCGAAATCTCCAAGAGACCCAGTACTTC. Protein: CASGRNLQETQYF.

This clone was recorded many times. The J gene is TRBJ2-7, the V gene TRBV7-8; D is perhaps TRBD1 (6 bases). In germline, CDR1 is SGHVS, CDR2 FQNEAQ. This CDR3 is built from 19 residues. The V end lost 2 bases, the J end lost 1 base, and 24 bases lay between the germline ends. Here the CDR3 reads CASSLLRARQDRLSYEQYF. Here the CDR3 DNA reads TGTGCCAGCAGCTTATTGAGGGCCAGACAGGACCGTCTGTCCTACGAGCAGTACTTC.

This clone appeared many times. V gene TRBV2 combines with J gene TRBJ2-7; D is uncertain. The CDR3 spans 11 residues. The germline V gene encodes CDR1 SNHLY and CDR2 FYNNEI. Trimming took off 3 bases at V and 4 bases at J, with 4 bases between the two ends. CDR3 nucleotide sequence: TGTGCCAGCAGTGATAATTACGAGCAGTACTTC. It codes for CASSDNYEQYF.

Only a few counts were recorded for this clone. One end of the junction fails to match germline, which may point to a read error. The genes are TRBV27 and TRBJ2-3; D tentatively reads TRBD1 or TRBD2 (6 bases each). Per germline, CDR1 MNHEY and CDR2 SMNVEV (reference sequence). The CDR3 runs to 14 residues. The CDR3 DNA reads TGTGCCAGCAGTTTTGTCGGGGGCACAGACACGCAGTATTTT. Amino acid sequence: CASSFVGGTDTQYF.

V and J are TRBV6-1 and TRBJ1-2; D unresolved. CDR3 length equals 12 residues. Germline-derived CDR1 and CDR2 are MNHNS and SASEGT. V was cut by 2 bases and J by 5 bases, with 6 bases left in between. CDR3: CASSETLYGYTF. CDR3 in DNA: TGTGCCAGCAGTGAAACCTTATATGGCTACACCTTC.

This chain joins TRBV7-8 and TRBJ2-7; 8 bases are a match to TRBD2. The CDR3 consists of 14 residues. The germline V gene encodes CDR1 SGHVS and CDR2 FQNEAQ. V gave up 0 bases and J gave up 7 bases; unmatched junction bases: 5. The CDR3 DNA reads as TGTGCCAGCAGCTTAGCCCGGGGGGGGGGGGAGCAGTACTTC. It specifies CASSLARGGGEQYF.

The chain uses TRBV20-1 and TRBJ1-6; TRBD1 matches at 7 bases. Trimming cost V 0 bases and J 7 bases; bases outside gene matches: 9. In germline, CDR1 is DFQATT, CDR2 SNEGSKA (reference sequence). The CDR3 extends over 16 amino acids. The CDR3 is CSAREAGGRLNSPLHF. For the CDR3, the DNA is TGCAGTGCTAGAGAAGCAGGGGGGCGGCTAAATTCACCCCTCCACTTT.

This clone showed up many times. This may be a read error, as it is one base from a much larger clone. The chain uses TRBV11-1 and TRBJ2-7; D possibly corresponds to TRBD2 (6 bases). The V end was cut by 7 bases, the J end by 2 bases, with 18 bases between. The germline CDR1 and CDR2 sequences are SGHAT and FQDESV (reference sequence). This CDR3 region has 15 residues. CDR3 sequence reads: CASIFVGGTAYEQYF. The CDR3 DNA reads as TGTGCCAGCATCTTCGTCGGCGGGACCGCCTACGAGCAGTACTTC.

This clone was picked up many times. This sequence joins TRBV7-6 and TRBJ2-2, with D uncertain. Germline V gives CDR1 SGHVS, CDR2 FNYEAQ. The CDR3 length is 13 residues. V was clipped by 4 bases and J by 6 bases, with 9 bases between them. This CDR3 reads CASSSRNPGELFF. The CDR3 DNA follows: TGTGCCAGCAGCTCCCGTAATCCCGGGGAGCTGTTTTTT.